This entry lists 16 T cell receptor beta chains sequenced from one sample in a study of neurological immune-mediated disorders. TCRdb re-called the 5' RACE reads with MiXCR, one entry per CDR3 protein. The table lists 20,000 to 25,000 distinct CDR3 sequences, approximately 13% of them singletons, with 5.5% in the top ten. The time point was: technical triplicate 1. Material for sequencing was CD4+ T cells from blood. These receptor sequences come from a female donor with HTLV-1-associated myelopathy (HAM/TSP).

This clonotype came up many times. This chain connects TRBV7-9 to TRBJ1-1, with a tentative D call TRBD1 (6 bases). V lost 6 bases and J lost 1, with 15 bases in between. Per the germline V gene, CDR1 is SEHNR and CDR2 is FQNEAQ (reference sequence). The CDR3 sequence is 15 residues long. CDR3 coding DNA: TGTGCCAGCAGGGAGGCGAGGGGGAAGAACACTGAAGCTTTCTTT. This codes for CASREARGKNTEAFF.

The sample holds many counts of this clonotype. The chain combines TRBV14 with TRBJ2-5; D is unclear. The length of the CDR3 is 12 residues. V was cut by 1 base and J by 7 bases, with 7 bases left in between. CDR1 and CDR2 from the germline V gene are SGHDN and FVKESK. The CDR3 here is CASSQVGLTQYF. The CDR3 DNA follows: TGTGCCAGCAGCCAAGTGGGGTTGACCCAGTACTTC.

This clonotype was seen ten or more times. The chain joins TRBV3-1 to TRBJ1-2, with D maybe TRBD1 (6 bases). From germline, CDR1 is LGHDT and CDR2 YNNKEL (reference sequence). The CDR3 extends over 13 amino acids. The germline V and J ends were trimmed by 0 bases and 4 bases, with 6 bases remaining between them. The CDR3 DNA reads TGTGCCAGCAGCCAAGAAGGGGGCTATGGCTACACCTTC. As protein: CASSQEGGYGYTF.

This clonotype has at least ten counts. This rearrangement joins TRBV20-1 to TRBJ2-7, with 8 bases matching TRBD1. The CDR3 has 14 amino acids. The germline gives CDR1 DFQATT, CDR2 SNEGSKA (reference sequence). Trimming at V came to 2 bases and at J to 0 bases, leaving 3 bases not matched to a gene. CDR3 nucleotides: TGCAGTGCTAGATTCGGGACAGGCTCCTACGAGCAGTACTTC. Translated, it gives CSARFGTGSYEQYF.

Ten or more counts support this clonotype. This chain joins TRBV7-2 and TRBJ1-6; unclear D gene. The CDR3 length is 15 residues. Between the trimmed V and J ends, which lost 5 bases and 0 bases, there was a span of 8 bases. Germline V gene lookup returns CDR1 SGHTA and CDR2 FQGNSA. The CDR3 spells CASSGRSSYNSPLHF. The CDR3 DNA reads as TGTGCCAGCAGCGGAAGAAGCTCCTATAATTCACCCCTCCACTTT.

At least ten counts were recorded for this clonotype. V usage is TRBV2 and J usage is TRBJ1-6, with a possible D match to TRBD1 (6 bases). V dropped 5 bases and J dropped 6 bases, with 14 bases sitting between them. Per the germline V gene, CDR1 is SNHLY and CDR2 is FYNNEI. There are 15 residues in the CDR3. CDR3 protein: CASSQGQPVNSPLHF. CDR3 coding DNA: TGTGCCAGCAGTCAAGGACAGCCTGTTAATTCACCCCTCCACTTT.

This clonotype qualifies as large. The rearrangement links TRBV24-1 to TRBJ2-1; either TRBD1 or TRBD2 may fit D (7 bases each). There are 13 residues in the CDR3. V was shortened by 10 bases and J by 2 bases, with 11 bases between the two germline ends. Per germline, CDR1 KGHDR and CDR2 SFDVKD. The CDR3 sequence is CATGGGAYNEQFF. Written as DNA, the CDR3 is TGTGCCACGGGAGGGGGCGCCTACAATGAGCAGTTCTTC.

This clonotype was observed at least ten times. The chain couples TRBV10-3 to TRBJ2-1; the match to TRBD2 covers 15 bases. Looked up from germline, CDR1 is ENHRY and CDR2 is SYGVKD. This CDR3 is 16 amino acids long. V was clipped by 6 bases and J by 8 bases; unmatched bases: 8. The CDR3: CAIRLGLAGGLDEQFF. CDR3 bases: TGTGCCATCAGGTTGGGACTAGCGGGAGGATTGGATGAGCAGTTCTTC.

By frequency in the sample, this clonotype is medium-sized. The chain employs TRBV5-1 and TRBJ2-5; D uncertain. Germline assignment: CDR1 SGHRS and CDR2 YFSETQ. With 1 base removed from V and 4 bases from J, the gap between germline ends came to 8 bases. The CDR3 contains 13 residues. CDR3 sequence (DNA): TGCGCCAGCAGCTTGAATCTGGGAGAGACCCAGTACTTC. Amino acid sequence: CASSLNLGETQYF.

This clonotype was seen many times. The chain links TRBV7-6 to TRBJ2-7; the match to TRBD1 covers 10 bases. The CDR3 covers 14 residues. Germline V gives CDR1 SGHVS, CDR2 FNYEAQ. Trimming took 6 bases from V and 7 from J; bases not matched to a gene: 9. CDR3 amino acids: CASSPDRGAREQYF. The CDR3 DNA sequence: TGTGCCAGCAGTCCGGACAGGGGGGCGAGGGAGCAGTACTTC.

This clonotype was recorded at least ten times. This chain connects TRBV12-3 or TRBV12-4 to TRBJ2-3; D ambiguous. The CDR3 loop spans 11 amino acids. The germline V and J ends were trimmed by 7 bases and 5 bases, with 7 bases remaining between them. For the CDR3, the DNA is TGTGCCAGCACCAACAGAGATACGCAGTATTTT. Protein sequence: CASTNRDTQYF.

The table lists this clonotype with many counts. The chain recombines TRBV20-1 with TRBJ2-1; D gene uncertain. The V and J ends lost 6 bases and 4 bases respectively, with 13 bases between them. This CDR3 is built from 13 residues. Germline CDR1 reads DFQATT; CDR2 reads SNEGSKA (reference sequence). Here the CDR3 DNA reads TGCAGTGCAAGTCAGCCCGGGTACAATGAGCAGTTCTTC. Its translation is CSASQPGYNEQFF.

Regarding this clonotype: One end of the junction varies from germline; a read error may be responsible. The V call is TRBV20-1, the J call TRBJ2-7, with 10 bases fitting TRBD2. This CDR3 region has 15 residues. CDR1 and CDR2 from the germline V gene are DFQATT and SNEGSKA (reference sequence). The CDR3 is CSARSSGGATYEKYF. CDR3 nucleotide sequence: TGCAGTGCTAGGTCGAGCGGGGGGGCCACGTACGAGAAGTACTTC.

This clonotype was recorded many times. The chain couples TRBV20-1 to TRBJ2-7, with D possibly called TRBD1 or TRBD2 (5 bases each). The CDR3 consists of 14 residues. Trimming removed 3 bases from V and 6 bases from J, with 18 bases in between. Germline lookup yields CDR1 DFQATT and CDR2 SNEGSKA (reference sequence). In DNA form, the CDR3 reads TGCAGTGCTAGGATCCCGGGACCCCCCGCCGAGCAGTACTTC. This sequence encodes CSARIPGPPAEQYF.

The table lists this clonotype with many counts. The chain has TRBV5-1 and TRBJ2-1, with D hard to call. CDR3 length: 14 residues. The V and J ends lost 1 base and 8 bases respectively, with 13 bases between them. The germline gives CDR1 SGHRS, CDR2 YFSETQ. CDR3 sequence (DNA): TGCGCCAGCAGCTTGCAACAGCTACTGGATGAGCAGTTCTTC. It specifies CASSLQQLLDEQFF.

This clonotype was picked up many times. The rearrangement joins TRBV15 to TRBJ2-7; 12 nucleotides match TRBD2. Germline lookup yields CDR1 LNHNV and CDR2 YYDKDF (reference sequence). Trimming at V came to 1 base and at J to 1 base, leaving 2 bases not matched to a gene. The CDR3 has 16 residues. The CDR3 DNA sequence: TGTGCCACCAGCAGAGGAGGACTAGCGGGGTCCTACGAGCAGTACTTC. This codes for CATSRGGLAGSYEQYF. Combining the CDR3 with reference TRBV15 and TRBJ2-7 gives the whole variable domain DAMVIQNPRYQVTQFGKPVTLSCSQTLNHNVMYWYQQKSSQAPKLLFHYYDKDFNNEADTPDNFQSRRPNTSFCFLDIRSPGLGDTAMYLCATSRGGLAGSYEQYFGPGTRLTVT.